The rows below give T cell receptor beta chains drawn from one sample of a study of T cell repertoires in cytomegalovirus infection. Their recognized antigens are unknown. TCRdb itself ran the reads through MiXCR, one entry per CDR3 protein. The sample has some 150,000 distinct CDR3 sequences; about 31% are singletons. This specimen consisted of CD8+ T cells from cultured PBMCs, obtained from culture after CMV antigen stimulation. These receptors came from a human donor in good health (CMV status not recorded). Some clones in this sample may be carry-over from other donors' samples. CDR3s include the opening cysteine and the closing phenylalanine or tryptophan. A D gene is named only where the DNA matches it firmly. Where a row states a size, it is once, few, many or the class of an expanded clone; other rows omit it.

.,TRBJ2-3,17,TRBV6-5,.,TGTGCCAGCAGTTACTCGGAGTCGGGGGGCGGGACAGATACGCAGTATTTT,CASSYSESGGGTDTQYF
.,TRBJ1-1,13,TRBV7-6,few,TGTGCCAGCAGCTCCAACTCGGGGTATGAAGCTTTCTTT,CASSSNSGYEAFF
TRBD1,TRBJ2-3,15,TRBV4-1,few,TGCGCCAGCAGCCTCGCCGGGACAGGGGGAGATACGCAGTATTTT,CASSLAGTGGDTQYF
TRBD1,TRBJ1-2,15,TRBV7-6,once,TGTGCCAGCAGCTTATTAGGGACAGGGCTCTATGGCTACACCTTC,CASSLLGTGLYGYTF
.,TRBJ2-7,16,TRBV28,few,TGTGCCAGCAGTTCACCGGTCGGGCACAGGGTCTACGAGCAGTACTTC,CASSSPVGHRVYEQYF
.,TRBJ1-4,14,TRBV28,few,TGTGCCAGCAGCCCCCCGGACAGAGATGAAAAACTGTTTTTT,CASSPPDRDEKLFF
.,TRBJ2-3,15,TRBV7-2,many,TGTGCCAGCAGCTTAAGCGCTGGGCGCACAGATACGCAGTATTTT,CASSLSAGRTDTQYF
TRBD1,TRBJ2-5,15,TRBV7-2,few,TGTGCCAGCAGCTACATCAGGGGGCGAAGCGAGACCCAGTACTTC,CASSYIRGRSETQYF
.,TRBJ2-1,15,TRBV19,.,TGTGCCAGTACCCAGGGACTTAACTCCTACAATGAGCAGTTCTTC,CASTQGLNSYNEQFF
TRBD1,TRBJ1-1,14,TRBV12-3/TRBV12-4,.,TGTGCCAGCAGTTGGACAGGCATGAACACTGAAGCTTTCTTT,CASSWTGMNTEAFF
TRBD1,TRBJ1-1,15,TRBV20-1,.,TGCAGTGCTGGGCAGGGGGCCGGAATGAACACTGAAGCTTTCTTT,CSAGQGAGMNTEAFF
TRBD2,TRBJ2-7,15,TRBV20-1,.,TGCAGTGCTAGGGGACTAGCGGGGAGACCCTACGAGCAGTACTTC,CSARGLAGRPYEQYF
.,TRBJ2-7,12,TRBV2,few,TGTGCCAGCAGGGACTGGTCCTACGAGCAGTACTTC,CASRDWSYEQYF